Below are 14 T cell receptor beta chains sequenced from a single sample in a study of lymphopenia after photon versus proton radiotherapy. Profiling relied on immunoSEQ multiplex PCR, and the TCRdb table lists in-frame clones only, not all of them. The sample includes about 7,300 clones, about nine tenths seen only once; the top ten take roughly 17%. Material: peripheral blood, obtained from a patient treated with photon-based radiotherapy. These receptors all come from a man in his sixties with cholangiocarcinoma.

The rearrangement uses TRBV2 and TRBJ2-7, with 10 bases lining up with TRBD2. V gave up 7 bases and J gave up 2 bases; unmatched junction bases: 8. In germline, CDR1 is SNHLY, CDR2 FYNNEI. This CDR3 spans 15 amino acids. CDR3 coding DNA: TGTGCCAGCACCTTTAGTCTAGCGGGAGCCTACGAGCAGTACTTC. Amino acids: CASTFSLAGAYEQYF.

In this sample, this clone is hyperexpanded. V is TRBV11-2 and J is TRBJ2-1, with TRBD1 matching 11 bases. V lost 1 base to trimming and J lost 0 bases; unmatched junction nucleotides: 5. CDR1 SGHAT and CDR2 FQNNGV come from the germline V gene. This CDR3 region has 18 residues. CDR3 amino acids: CASSLVFGTGGSYNEQFF. The DNA of the CDR3 is TGTGCCAGCAGCTTAGTATTTGGGACAGGGGGCTCCTACAATGAGCAGTTCTTC.

The CDR3 reads CASSLGLVGGGDTQYF. The CDR3 bases are TGTGCCAGCAGCTTAGGACTCGTCGGGGGGGGAGATACGCAGTATTTT. The V call is TRBV7-6, the J call TRBJ2-3; TRBD2 matches 8 bases. The V gene's germline CDR1 is SGHVS and CDR2 FNYEAQ. Trimming took 1 base from V and 5 from J; bases not matched to a gene: 8. CDR3 length equals 16 residues.

V gene TRBV9 combines with J gene TRBJ2-1; TRBD2 aligns across 12 bases. V gave up 2 bases and J gave up 7 bases; unmatched junction bases: 7. CDR3 size: 16 residues. Germline V gene sequence: CDR1 SGDLS, CDR2 YYNGEE. This chain's CDR3 is CASSVAPSGGANEQFF. The CDR3 nucleotides read TGTGCCAGCAGCGTTGCCCCTAGCGGGGGGGCGAATGAGCAGTTCTTC.

CDR3 amino acids: CASSTGFQPQHF. The CDR3 nucleotides are TGTGCCAGCAGTACAGGGTTTCAGCCCCAGCATTTT. V is TRBV6-1 and J is TRBJ1-5; D is perhaps TRBD1 (6 bases). Trimming took 5 bases from V and 6 from J, leaving 8 bases between them. Per germline, CDR1 MNHNS and CDR2 SASEGT. The CDR3 is 12 residues long.

The chain links TRBV19 to TRBJ1-1; 7 bases fit TRBD1. Germline V gene sequence: CDR1 LNHDA, CDR2 SQIVND (reference sequence). V gave up 5 bases and J gave up 6 bases; unmatched junction bases: 15. The CDR3 spans 16 residues. The CDR3 loop is CASSLSGGGLGPEAFF. In nucleotides, the CDR3 is TGTGCCAGTAGTCTCTCCGGAGGGGGCCTAGGCCCTGAAGCTTTCTTT.

V usage is TRBV12-5 and J usage is TRBJ1-3; weak D call: TRBD1 (5 bases). From germline, CDR1 is LGHNT and CDR2 FRNRAP. CDR3 length: 13 amino acids. V lost 5 bases, J lost 11 bases, and 16 bases lay in between. In DNA, the CDR3 is TGTGCTAGTGGTACGACCTCAGGGACGTCCATATATTTT. It codes for CASGTTSGTSIYF.

This chain links TRBV5-5 with TRBJ1-1, with no clear D. The CDR3 loop spans 14 amino acids. Germline V CDR1 and CDR2: SGHKS, YYEKEE (reference sequence). V was shortened by 4 bases and J by 4 bases, with 14 bases between the two germline ends. CDR3 sequence reads: CASSPQRVGTEAFF. DNA of the CDR3: TGTGCCAGCAGCCCCCAGAGGGTGGGCACTGAAGCTTTCTTT.

The gene calls are TRBV11-3 and TRBJ2-7, with 8 bases aligning to TRBD2. The germline CDR1 and CDR2 sequences are SGHNT and YENEEA. The CDR3 extends over 17 amino acids. V gave up 0 bases and J gave up 0 bases; unmatched junction bases: 7. The CDR3 region has the DNA TGTGCCAGCAGCTTAGATGGGAGCGGGGGTTTCTCCTACGAGCAGTACTTC. Its protein is CASSLDGSGGFSYEQYF. Combining the CDR3 with reference TRBV11-3 and TRBJ2-7 gives the whole variable domain EAGVVQSPRYKIIEKKQPVAFWCNPISGHNTLYWYLQNLGQGPELLIRYENEEAVDDSQLPKDRFSAERLKGVDSTLKIQPAELGDSAVYLCASSLDGSGGFSYEQYFGPGTRLTVT.

This clone has only one observation. The V and J genes are TRBV5-8 and TRBJ1-1; D remains unclear. This CDR3 comprises 11 residues. CDR1 and CDR2 (germline): SGHTS, YDEGEE. V dropped 5 bases and J dropped 3 bases, with 5 bases sitting between them. CDR3 coding DNA: TGTGCCAGCAGTCTATACACTGAAGCTTTCTTT. It yields the protein CASSLYTEAFF.

The chain has TRBV7-3 and TRBJ2-5, with a weak D call TRBD2 (5 bases). Germline values: CDR1 SGHTA, CDR2 FQGTGA. The V and J ends lost 2 bases and 7 bases respectively, with 11 bases between them. There are 13 residues in the CDR3. CDR3 DNA: TGTGCCAGCAGCTTAGAGTTCAGCGGGACCCAGTACTTC. This gives the protein CASSLEFSGTQYF.

Here the CDR3 reads CASRGWTGSGTGELFF. The CDR3 region has the DNA TGTGCCAGCAGGGGATGGACAGGGAGTGGCACCGGGGAGCTGTTTTTT. J is TRBJ2-2 and V is TRBV2; 8 bases are shared with TRBD1. The V and J ends lost 6 bases and 4 bases, in that order; junction bases with no gene match: 10. The CDR3 is 16 residues long. The germline V gene encodes CDR1 SNHLY and CDR2 FYNNEI.

The rearrangement uses TRBV18 and TRBJ2-2; TRBD2 agrees at 8 bases. Germline V gene data show CDR1 as KGHSH and CDR2 as LQKENI. This CDR3 comprises 16 residues. Losses at the gene ends were 4 bases for V and 4 bases for J; bases not matched to a gene: 8. This chain's CDR3 is CASSRLAGGLTGELFF. The CDR3 DNA reads TGTGCCAGCTCACGACTCGCGGGGGGCCTCACCGGGGAGCTGTTTTTT.

This clone has a single count. The CDR3 sequence: CASSAYGLGYNEQFF. The CDR3 DNA follows: TGTGCCAGCAGCGCATACGGACTAGGCTACAATGAGCAGTTCTTC. V gene TRBV9 combines with J gene TRBJ2-1; 7 bases match TRBD2. Per the germline V gene, CDR1 is SGDLS and CDR2 is YYNGEE. The trim removed 3 bases at V and 3 bases at J, leaving 6 bases unmatched. The CDR3 runs to 15 residues.